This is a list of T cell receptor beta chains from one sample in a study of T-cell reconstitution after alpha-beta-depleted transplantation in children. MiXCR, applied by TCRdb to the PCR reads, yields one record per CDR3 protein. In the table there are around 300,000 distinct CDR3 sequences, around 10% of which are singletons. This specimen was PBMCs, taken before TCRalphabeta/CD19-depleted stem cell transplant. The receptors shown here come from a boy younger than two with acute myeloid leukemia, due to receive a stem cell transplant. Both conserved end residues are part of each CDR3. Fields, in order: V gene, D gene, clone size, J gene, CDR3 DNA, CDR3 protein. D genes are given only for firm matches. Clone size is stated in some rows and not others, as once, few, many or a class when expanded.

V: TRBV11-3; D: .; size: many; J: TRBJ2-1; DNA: TGTGCCAGCAGCTCAGATGTTCGAGGTGAGCAGTTCTTC; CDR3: CASSSDVRGEQFF
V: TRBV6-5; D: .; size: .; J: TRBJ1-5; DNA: TGTGCCAGCAGTTACGTCCAGGGCCCCAATCAGCCCCAGCATTTT; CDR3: CASSYVQGPNQPQHF
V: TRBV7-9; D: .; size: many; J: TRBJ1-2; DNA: TGTGCCACCGGGGGGGGTAGGAGCTACACCTTC; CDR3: CATGGGRSYTF
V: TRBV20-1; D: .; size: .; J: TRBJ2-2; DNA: TGCAGTGCTAGGTGGCGACCCGGGGAGCTGTTTTTT; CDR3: CSARWRPGELFF
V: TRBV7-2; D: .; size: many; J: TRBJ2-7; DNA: TGTGCCAGCAGCTTAGACCCAGGGTCGAGAGGCGAGCAGTACTTC; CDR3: CASSLDPGSRGEQYF
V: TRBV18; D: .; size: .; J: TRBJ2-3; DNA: TGTGCCAGCTCACCAGAAATCTCTGGCACAGATACGCAGTATTTT; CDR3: CASSPEISGTDTQYF
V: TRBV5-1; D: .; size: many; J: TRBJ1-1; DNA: TGCGCCAGCAGCCCCTCAGGGGAGACCACTGAAGCTTTCTTT; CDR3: CASSPSGETTEAFF
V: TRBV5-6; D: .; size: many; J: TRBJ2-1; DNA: TGTGCCAGCAGCCCGGGGGGCCAAAAAGATGAGCAGTTCTTC; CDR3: CASSPGGQKDEQFF
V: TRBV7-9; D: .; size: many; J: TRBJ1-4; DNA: TGTGCCAGCAGCTTAGCAAAATACAGGGCAACTAATGAAAAACTGTTTTTT; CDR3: CASSLAKYRATNEKLFF
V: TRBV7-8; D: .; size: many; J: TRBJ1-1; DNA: TGTGCCAGCAGCTTAGCGGGGGTCTTGAACACTGAAGCTTTCTTT; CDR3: CASSLAGVLNTEAFF
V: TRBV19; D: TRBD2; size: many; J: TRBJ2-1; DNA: TGTGCCAGTAGTACGAGAGGGACTAGCGGAAGCAATGAGCAGTTCTTC; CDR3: CASSTRGTSGSNEQFF
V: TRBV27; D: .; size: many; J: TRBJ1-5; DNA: TGTGCCAGCAGTTTAAGGCAGGGTGTAAGAAATCAGCCCCAGCATTTT; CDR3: CASSLRQGVRNQPQHF
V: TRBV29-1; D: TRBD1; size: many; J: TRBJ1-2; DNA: TGCAGCGTCCGGACAGGAGCCTTCTATGGCTACACCTTC; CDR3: CSVRTGAFYGYTF
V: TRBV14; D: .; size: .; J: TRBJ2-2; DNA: TGTGCCAGCAGCCAAGTCCGGGCCACCGGGGAGCTGTTTTTT; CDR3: CASSQVRATGELFF
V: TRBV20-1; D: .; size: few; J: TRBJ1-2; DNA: TGCAGTGCTAGTACGGGGAGGGATGGCTACACCTTC; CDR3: CSASTGRDGYTF
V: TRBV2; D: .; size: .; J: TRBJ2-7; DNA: TGTGCCAGCAGTGATGCTGGGGGGCTTTCCTACGAGCAGTACTTC; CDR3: CASSDAGGLSYEQYF
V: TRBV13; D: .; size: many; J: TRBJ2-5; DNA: TGTGCCAGCAGCTTCGAAGTGAAAGAGACCCAGTACTTC; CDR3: CASSFEVKETQYF
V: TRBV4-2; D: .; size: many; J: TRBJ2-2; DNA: TGTGCCAGCAGCCAAGACTACACCGGGGAGCTGTTTTTT; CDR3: CASSQDYTGELFF
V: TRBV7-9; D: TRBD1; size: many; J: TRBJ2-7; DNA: TGTGCCAGCAGCCCTGGGACAGGGCGGCCCTACGAGCAGTACTTC; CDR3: CASSPGTGRPYEQYF
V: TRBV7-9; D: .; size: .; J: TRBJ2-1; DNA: TGTGCCAGCAGCTTCCCCCTGGGTAGCGAGGAGTTCTTC; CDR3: CASSFPLGSEEFF
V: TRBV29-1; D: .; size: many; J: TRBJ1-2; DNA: TGCAGCGTGCCCCCCCAATTGCTGGAGCAGGGCATGGATGGCTACACCTTC; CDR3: CSVPPQLLEQGMDGYTF
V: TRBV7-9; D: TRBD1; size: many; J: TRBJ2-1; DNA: TGTGCCAGCAGCTTATTCCCCAGGGGGAACAATGAGCAGTTCTTC; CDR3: CASSLFPRGNNEQFF
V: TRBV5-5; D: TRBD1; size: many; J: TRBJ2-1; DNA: TGTGCCAGCAGTCATTCCAGGGGGTACTACTACTACAATGAGCAGTTCTTC; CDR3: CASSHSRGYYYYNEQFF
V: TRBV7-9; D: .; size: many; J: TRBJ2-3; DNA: TGTGCCAGCAGCTTAGTATCGGGGCGACCTAGCACAGATACGCAGTATTTT; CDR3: CASSLVSGRPSTDTQYF
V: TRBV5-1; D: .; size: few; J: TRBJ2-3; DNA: TGCGCCAGCAGCTTGGTAGCGAGCGCAGATACGCAGTATTTT; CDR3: CASSLVASADTQYF
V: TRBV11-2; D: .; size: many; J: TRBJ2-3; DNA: TGTGCCAGCAGCTTAGGGGCGTCGCGCACGACAGATACGCAGTATTTT; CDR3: CASSLGASRTTDTQYF
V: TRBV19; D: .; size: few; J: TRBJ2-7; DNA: TGTGCCAGTAGTATTACAGGAACCTACGAGCAGTACTTC; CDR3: CASSITGTYEQYF
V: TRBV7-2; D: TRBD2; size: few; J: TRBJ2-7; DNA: TGTGCCAGCAGCTTGGGTAGCGGGAGAGACGAGCAGTACTTC; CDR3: CASSLGSGRDEQYF
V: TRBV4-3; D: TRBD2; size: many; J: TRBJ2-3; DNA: TGCGCCAGCAGCCAAGATAAGGGCTTTGGACTAGCGGGAAGCACAGATACGCAGTATTTT; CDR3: CASSQDKGFGLAGSTDTQYF
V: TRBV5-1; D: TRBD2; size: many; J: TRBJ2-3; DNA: TGCGCCAGCAGGAGCGGGGTCCCAGATACGCAGTATTTT; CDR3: CASRSGVPDTQYF
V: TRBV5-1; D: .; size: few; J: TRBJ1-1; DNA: TGCGCCAGCAGCTTGGGGCGGGGGTCCTACACTGAAGCTTTCTTT; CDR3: CASSLGRGSYTEAFF
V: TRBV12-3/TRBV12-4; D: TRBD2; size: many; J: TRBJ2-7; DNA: TGTGCCAGCAGTTTAGGGCCTAGCGGGAGGTACGAGCAGTACTTC; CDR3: CASSLGPSGRYEQYF
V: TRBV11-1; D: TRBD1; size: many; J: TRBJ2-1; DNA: TGTGCCAGCAGCTGGAATATGGGGCAGACAGGGGGCACTGAGCAGTTCTTC; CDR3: CASSWNMGQTGGTEQFF
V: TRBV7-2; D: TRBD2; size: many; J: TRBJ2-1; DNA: TGTGCCAGCAGCCCCGAGCGGGAGAATGAGCAGTTCTTC; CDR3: CASSPERENEQFF
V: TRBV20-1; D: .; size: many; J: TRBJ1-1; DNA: TGCAGTGCTAGAGGAAACGACAGGTACACTGAAGCTTTCTTT; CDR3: CSARGNDRYTEAFF
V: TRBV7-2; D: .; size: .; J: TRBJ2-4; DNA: TGTGCCAGCAGCTTAGCTTTAGTAGGGCGAGCCAAAAACAGTCAGTACTTC; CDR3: CASSLALVGRAKNSQYF
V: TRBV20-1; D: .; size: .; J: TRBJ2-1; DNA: TGCAGTGCTAGAGGGGAAGCGCAGTTCTTC; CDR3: CSARGEAQFF
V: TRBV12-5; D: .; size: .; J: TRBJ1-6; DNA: TGTGCTTCAGGCCGGGGGGCGCCGATGAATTCACCCCTCCACTTT; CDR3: CASGRGAPMNSPLHF
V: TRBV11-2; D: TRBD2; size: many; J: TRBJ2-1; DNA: TGTGCCAGCAGTGCTTCGGTAGCGGGATATCGTGAGCAGTTCTTC; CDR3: CASSASVAGYREQFF
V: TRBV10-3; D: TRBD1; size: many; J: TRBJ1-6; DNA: TGTGCCATCCCCGGGGACAGATATAATTCACCCCTCCACTTT; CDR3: CAIPGDRYNSPLHF
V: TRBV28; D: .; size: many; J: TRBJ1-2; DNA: TGTGCCAGCAGTCCACGTGGGGGCTATATTATTGGCTACACCTTC; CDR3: CASSPRGGYIIGYTF
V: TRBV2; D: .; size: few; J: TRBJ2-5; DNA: TGTGCCAACCTAGTGGAAGAGACCCAGTACTTC; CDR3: CANLVEETQYF
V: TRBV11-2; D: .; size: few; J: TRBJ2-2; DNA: TGTGCCAGCAGCCTAACAAGGACCGGGGAGCTGTTTTTT; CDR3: CASSLTRTGELFF
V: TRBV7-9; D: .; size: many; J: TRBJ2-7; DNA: TGTGCCAGCAGCTTCTACCTATACGAGCAGTACTTC; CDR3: CASSFYLYEQYF
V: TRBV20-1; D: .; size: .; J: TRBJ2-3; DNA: TGCAGTGCTAGCGATGGGGGACTCCTCACAGATACGCAGTATTTT; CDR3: CSASDGGLLTDTQYF
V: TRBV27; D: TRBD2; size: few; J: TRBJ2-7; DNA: TGTGCCAGCAGTTTCAGGGTAAGCGGGGCCTACGAGCAGTACTTC; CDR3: CASSFRVSGAYEQYF
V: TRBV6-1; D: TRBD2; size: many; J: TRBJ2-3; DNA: TGTGCCAGCAGTGAACTAGCGGGAGCAGATACGCAGTATTTT; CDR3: CASSELAGADTQYF
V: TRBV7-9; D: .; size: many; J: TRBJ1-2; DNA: TGTGCCAGCACCGCTACTAACTATGGCTACACCTTC; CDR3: CASTATNYGYTF
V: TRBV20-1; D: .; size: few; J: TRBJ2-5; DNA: TGCAGTGCTAGAGGCCGTTTGGAGACCCAGTACTTC; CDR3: CSARGRLETQYF